Sequencing of this TCR beta chain was carried out in a study of cytomegalovirus exposure and HLA in healthy donors. Study-level information: Within an early data release were about 85 million unique TCRs drawn from HLA-typed donors.

The table lists this clone with a count of one. Germline CDR1 reads KGHSH; CDR2 reads LQKENI. The V and J ends lost 1 base and 7 bases, in that order; junction bases with no gene match: 6. The CDR3 covers 15 residues. Primers for the PCR totalled 60 Vbeta and 13 Jbeta. Clones were sequenced by immunoSEQ multiplex PCR, and TCRdb holds only the in-frame ones, with some missing. The sample yields some 84,000 clones, about three quarters seen once. The receptor was derived from a boy between 5 and 17 years old in good health and CMV-seronegative. This rearrangement joins TRBV18 to TRBJ1-5; 8 bases line up with TRBD1. The specimen sequenced was PBMCs. CDR3 in DNA: TGTGCCAGCTCACCACAATCAGGGGGCAGGCAGCCCCAGCATTTT. It yields the protein CASSPQSGGRQPQHF. The entire variable domain, with the rest obtained from reference TRBV18 and TRBJ1-5, is as follows: NAGVMQNPRHLVRRRGQEARLRCSPMKGHSHVYWYRQLPEEGLKFMVYLQKENIIDESGMPKERFSAEFPKEGPSILRIQQVVRGDSAAYFCASSPQSGGRQPQHFGDGTRLSIL.